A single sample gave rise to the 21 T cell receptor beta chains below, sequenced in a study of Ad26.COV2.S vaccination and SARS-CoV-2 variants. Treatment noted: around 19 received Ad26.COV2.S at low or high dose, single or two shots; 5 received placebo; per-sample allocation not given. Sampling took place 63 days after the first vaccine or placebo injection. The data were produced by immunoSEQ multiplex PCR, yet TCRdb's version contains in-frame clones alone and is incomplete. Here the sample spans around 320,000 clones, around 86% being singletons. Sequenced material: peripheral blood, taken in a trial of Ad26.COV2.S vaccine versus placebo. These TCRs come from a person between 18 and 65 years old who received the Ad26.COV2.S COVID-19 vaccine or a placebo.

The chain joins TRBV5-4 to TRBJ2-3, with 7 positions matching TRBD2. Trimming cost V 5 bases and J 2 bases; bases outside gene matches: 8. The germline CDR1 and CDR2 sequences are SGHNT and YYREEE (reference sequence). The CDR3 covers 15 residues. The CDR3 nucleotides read TGTGCCAGCAGGGTGGGGGGGAAAACCACAGATACGCAGTATTTT. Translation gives CASRVGGKTTDTQYF.

In DNA, the CDR3 is TGTGCCAGTCTACAGGTAAACTCCTACGAGCAGTACTTC. It is translated as CASLQVNSYEQYF. The chain employs TRBV6-5 and TRBJ2-7; TRBD1 might be the D (5 bases). V was trimmed by 9 bases and J by 0 bases, leaving 12 bases between them. There are 13 residues in the CDR3. Germline V gene data show CDR1 as MNHEY and CDR2 as SVGAGI.

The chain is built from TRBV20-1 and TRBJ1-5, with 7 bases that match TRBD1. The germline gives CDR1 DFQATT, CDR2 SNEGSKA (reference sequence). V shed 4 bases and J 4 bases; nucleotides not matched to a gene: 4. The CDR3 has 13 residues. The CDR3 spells CSAIDRVNQPQHF. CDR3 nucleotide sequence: TGCAGTGCTATTGACAGGGTAAATCAGCCCCAGCATTTT.

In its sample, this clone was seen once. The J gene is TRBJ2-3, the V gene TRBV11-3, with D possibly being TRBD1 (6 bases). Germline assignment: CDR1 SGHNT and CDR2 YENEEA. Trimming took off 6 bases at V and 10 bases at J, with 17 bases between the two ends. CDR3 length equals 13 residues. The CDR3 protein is CASSLGGQGSQYF. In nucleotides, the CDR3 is TGTGCCAGCAGTTTGGGCGGGCAGGGGTCGCAGTATTTT. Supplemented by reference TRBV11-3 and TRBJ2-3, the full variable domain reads EAGVVQSPRYKIIEKKQPVAFWCNPISGHNTLYWYLQNLGQGPELLIRYENEEAVDDSQLPKDRFSAERLKGVDSTLKIQPAELGDSAVYLCASSLGGQGSQYFGPGTRLTVL.

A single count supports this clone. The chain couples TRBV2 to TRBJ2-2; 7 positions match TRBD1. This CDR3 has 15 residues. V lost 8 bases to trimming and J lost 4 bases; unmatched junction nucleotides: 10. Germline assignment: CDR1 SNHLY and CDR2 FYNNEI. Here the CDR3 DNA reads TGTGCCAGCCTCCCGAAAGGGGGCTTCACCGGGGAGCTGTTTTTT. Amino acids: CASLPKGGFTGELFF. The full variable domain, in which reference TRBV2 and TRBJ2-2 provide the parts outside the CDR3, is EPEVTQTPSHQVTQMGQEVILRCVPISNHLYFYWYRQILGQKVEFLVSFYNNEISEKSEIFDDQFSVERPDGSNFTLKIRSTKLEDSAMYFCASLPKGGFTGELFFGEGSRLTVL.

This CDR3 is CASSPGTGVTTNEKLFF. The CDR3 bases are TGTGCCAGCAGTCCCGGGACAGGGGTTACAACTAATGAAAAACTGTTTTTT. This chain joins TRBV6-6 and TRBJ1-4; TRBD1 matches at 10 bases. This CDR3 has 17 residues. CDR1 is MNHNY, CDR2 SVGAGI, per germline (reference sequence). V trimming: 5 bases; J trimming: 0 bases; junction bases outside the gene matches: 6.

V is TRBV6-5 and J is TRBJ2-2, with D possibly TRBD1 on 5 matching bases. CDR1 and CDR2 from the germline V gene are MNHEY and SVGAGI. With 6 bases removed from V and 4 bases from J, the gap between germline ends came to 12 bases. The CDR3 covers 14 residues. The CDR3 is CASRAQGSTGELFF. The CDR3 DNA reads TGTGCCAGCAGAGCGCAGGGTTCCACCGGGGAGCTGTTTTTT.

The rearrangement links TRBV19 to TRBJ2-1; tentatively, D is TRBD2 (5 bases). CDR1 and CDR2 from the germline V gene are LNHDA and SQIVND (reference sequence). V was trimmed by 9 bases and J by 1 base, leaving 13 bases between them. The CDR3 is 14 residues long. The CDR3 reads CASRPRESYNEQFF. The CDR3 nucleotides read TGTGCCAGCCGGCCTCGGGAATCCTACAATGAGCAGTTCTTC.

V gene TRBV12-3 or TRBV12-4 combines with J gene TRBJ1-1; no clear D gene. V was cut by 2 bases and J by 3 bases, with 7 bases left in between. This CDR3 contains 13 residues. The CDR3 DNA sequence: TGTGCCAGCAGTTTAAATCAAGACACTGAAGCTTTCTTT. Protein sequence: CASSLNQDTEAFF.

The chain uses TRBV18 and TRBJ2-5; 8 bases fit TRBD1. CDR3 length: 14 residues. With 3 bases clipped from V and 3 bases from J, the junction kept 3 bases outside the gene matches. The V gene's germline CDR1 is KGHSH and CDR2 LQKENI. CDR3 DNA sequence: TGTGCCAGCTCACCCCCGACAGGGGAAGAGACCCAGTACTTC. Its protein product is CASSPPTGEETQYF.

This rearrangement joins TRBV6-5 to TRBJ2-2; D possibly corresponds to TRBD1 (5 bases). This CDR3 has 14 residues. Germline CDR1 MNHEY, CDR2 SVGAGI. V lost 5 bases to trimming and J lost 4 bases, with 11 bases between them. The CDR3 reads CASSRGGRTGELFF. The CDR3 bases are TGTGCCAGCAGTAGGGGTGGGCGCACCGGGGAGCTGTTTTTT.

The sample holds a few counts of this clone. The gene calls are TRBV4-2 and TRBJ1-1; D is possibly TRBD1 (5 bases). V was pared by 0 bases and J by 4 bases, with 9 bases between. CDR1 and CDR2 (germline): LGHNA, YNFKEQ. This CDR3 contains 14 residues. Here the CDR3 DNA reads TGTGCCAGCAGCCAAGATCCCAGGGCCACTGAAGCTTTCTTT. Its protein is CASSQDPRATEAFF.

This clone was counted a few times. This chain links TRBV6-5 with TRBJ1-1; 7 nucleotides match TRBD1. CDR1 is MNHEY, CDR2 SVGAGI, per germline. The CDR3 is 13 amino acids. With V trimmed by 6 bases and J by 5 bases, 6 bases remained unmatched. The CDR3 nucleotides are TGTGCCAGCAGGATATCACAGGGGACTGAAGCTTTCTTT. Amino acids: CASRISQGTEAFF.

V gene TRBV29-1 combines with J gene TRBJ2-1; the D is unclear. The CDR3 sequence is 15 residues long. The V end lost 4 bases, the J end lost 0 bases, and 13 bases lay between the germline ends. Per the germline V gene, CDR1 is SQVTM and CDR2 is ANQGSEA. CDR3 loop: CSVVYSPSSYNEQFF. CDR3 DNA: TGCAGCGTTGTGTACAGTCCGAGCTCCTACAATGAGCAGTTCTTC.

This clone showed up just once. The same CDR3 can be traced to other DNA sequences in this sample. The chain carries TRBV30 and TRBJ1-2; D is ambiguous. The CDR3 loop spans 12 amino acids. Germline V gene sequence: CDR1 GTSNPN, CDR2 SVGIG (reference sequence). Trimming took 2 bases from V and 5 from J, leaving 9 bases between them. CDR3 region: CAWSIGGYGYTF. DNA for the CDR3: TGTGCCTGGAGTATTGGCGGTTATGGCTACACCTTC.

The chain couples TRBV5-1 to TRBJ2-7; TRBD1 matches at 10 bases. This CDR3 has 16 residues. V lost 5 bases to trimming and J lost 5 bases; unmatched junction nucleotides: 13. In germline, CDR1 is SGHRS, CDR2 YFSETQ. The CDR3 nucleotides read TGCGCCAGCAGTTTCACCGTGGGACAGGGGTTCAACGAGCAGTACTTC. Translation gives CASSFTVGQGFNEQYF.

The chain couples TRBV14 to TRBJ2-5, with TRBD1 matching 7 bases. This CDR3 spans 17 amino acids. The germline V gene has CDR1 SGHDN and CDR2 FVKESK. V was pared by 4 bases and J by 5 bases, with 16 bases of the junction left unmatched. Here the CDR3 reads CASSPSLGQATWETQYF. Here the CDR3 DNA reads TGTGCCAGCAGCCCTTCCCTCGGACAGGCCACCTGGGAGACCCAGTACTTC.

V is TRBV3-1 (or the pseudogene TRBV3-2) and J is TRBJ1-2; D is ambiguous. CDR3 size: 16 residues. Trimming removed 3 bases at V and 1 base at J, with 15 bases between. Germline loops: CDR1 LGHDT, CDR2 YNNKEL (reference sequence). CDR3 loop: CASSHRPGVDNYGYTF. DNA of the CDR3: TGTGCCAGCAGCCACAGACCCGGGGTCGATAACTATGGCTACACCTTC.

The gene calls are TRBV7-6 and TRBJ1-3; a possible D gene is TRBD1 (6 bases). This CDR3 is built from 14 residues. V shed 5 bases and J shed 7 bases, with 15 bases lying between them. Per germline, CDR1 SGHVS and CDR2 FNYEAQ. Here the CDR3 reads CASSPREGGNTIYF. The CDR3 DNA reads TGTGCCAGCAGCCCGCGGGAAGGGGGGAACACCATATATTTT.

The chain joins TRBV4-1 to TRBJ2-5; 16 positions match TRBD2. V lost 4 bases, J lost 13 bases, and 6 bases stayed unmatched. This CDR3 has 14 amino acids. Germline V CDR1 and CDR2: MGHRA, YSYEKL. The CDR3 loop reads CASSPGTSGGALYF. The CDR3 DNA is TGCGCCAGCAGCCCAGGGACTAGCGGGGGGGCCTTGTACTTC.

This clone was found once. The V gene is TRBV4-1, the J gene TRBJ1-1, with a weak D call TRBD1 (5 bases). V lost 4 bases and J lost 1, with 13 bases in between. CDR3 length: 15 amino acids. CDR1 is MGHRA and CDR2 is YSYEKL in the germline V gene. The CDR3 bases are TGCGCCAGCAGCCCCGCCTCGACAGAGAACACTGAAGCTTTCTTT. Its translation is CASSPASTENTEAFF.